These 14 T cell receptor beta chains share one sample of origin, sequenced in a study of blood T cell repertoires in COVID-19. Assay: immunoSEQ multiplex PCR; the TCRdb copy retains only in-frame clones and omits some. This table holds approximately 230,000 clones, 70% to 90% found once. Input material: PBMCs or T cells enriched from blood (not recorded which). The source is a man in his late teens or twenties who had recovered from COVID-19.

V is TRBV5-4 and J is TRBJ2-1; 9 nucleotides line up with TRBD2. Germline-derived CDR1 and CDR2 are SGHNT and YYREEE (reference sequence). This CDR3 has 18 amino acids. The J segment lost 0 bases and the V segment lost 7 bases, leaving 14 bases of the junction unmatched. The CDR3 reads CASWTSAGGRSSYNEQFF. The CDR3 bases are TGTGCCAGCTGGACTAGCGCGGGGGGAAGGTCCTCCTACAATGAGCAGTTCTTC.

CDR3: CASSRGSAEKLFF. CDR3 sequence (DNA): TGTGCCAGCAGCCGAGGTTCGGCTGAAAAACTGTTTTTT. The chain joins TRBV3-1 (or the pseudogene TRBV3-2) to TRBJ1-4; no firm D call. V was cut by 4 bases and J by 7 bases, with 10 bases left in between. Germline CDR1 LGHDT, CDR2 YNNKEL (reference sequence). This CDR3 is 13 amino acids long.

This clone came up a few times. CDR3 region: CAISPGQGLGAFF. CDR3 in DNA: TGTGCCATCAGTCCTGGACAGGGTCTAGGAGCTTTCTTT. The rearrangement links TRBV10-3 to TRBJ1-1; 8 bases agree with TRBD1. V shed 5 bases, J shed 10 bases, and the junction held 9 bases outside the gene matches. This CDR3 is built from 13 residues. Per germline, CDR1 ENHRY and CDR2 SYGVKD.

The chain links TRBV18 to TRBJ2-2; D perhaps matches TRBD2 (5 bases). The germline V gene encodes CDR1 KGHSH and CDR2 LQKENI. This CDR3 is 14 amino acids long. Trimming stripped 2 bases from V and 4 bases from J, with 8 bases between. CDR3 protein: CASSPGSGTGELFF. The CDR3, as DNA: TGTGCCAGCTCACCAGGGAGCGGCACCGGGGAGCTGTTTTTT. Based on the CDR3 plus reference TRBV18 and TRBJ2-2, the full variable domain is NAGVMQNPRHLVRRRGQEARLRCSPMKGHSHVYWYRQLPEEGLKFMVYLQKENIIDESGMPKERFSAEFPKEGPSILRIQQVVRGDSAAYFCASSPGSGTGELFFGEGSRLTVL.

The V and J genes are TRBV29-1 and TRBJ2-1, with 9 nucleotides matching TRBD2. The CDR3 loop spans 18 amino acids. After removal of 6 bases from V and 4 bases from J, the junction contained 19 bases not matched to a gene. Looked up from germline, CDR1 is SQVTM and CDR2 is ANQGSEA. CDR3 nucleotide sequence: TGCAGCGTGACGGGACACCTGGGTCTAGCGGGACTGTACAATGAGCAGTTCTTC. Encoded protein: CSVTGHLGLAGLYNEQFF.

The V call is TRBV28, the J call TRBJ1-1; 7 nucleotides agree with TRBD1. The CDR3 covers 15 residues. V was pared by 5 bases and J by 3 bases, with 9 bases of the junction left unmatched. Per germline, CDR1 MDHEN and CDR2 SYDVKM. The CDR3 nucleotides read TGTGCCAGCAGTCCTCCGGGCAGGGGGGACACTGAAGCTTTCTTT. Protein sequence: CASSPPGRGDTEAFF.

This clone has more than one count but fewer than ten. The genes are TRBV6-1 and TRBJ2-3, with TRBD2 matching over 9 bases. V was clipped by 4 bases and J by 2 bases; unmatched bases: 7. This CDR3 has 16 residues. Germline-derived CDR1 and CDR2 are MNHNS and SASEGT. CDR3: CASSVRAGGATDTQYF. In nucleotides, the CDR3 is TGTGCCAGCAGTGTCCGAGCGGGGGGTGCCACAGATACGCAGTATTTT.

The chain combines TRBV5-4 with TRBJ2-3; TRBD2 is a possible D gene (7 bases). The CDR3 covers 16 residues. Trimming took 0 bases from V and 4 from J, leaving 15 bases between them. Germline CDR1 reads SGHNT; CDR2 reads YYREEE (reference sequence). Here the CDR3 DNA reads TGTGCCAGCAGCTTGGACCGGGCGGGGGCTTCAGATACGCAGTATTTT. This codes for CASSLDRAGASDTQYF.

V and J are TRBV10-3 and TRBJ1-5; TRBD1 might be the D (5 bases). This CDR3 comprises 14 residues. Germline CDR1 reads ENHRY; CDR2 reads SYGVKD. V was cut by 5 bases and J by 3 bases, with 11 bases left in between. CDR3 protein: CAISQGESNQPQHF. As DNA, the CDR3 is TGTGCCATCAGTCAAGGGGAATCCAATCAGCCCCAGCATTTT.

The genes are TRBV6-5 and TRBJ1-1; D unclear. The CDR3 loop spans 12 amino acids. V dropped 10 bases and J dropped 1 base, with 10 bases sitting between them. Germline V CDR1 and CDR2: MNHEY, SVGAGI. CDR3 bases: TGTGCCACCGCTCCAGGGAACACTGAAGCTTTCTTT. Translation: CATAPGNTEAFF.

This clone was counted a single time. The CDR3 sequence is CASSSGTGVQPQHF. The CDR3 DNA sequence: TGCGCCAGCAGCTCCGGGACAGGGGTTCAGCCCCAGCATTTT. The rearrangement links TRBV5-1 to TRBJ1-5; 10 bases line up with TRBD1. The junction had 3 bases not matched to a gene; V was cut back by 3 bases and J by 6 bases. This CDR3 region has 14 residues. CDR1 is SGHRS and CDR2 is YFSETQ in the germline V gene.

The CDR3 is CASSVGQGNQPQHF. The CDR3 DNA reads as TGTGCCAGCAGCGTAGGGCAGGGCAATCAGCCCCAGCATTTT. V is TRBV9 and J is TRBJ1-5; D remains ambiguous. This CDR3 is 14 amino acids long. Germline V gives CDR1 SGDLS, CDR2 YYNGEE. Trimming cost V 0 bases and J 2 bases, with 6 bases left between them.

The rearrangement joins TRBV11-2 to TRBJ1-6, with TRBD1 matching over 10 bases. The CDR3 has 16 residues. Per germline, CDR1 SGHAT and CDR2 FQNNGV. V gave up 6 bases and J gave up 9 bases; unmatched junction bases: 11. The CDR3 DNA reads TGTGCCAGCAGGGTCGGGACAGGGGAATCGGTTTCACCCCTCCACTTT. Amino acids: CASRVGTGESVSPLHF.

The chain couples TRBV19 to TRBJ2-2; weak D call: TRBD1 (6 bases). Germline V gene sequence: CDR1 LNHDA, CDR2 SQIVND (reference sequence). The CDR3 length is 15 residues. The V end was cut by 5 bases, the J end by 1 base, with 11 bases between. CDR3 loop: CASSRTGQNTGELFF. The CDR3 bases are TGTGCCAGTAGTCGTACAGGGCAGAACACCGGGGAGCTGTTTTTT.